This TCR beta chain was obtained from a study of cytomegalovirus exposure and HLA in healthy donors. Points from the study as a whole: In an earlier analysis, productive rearrangement rates for most beta V segments clustered near 87% or 30%. Upon later analysis, HLA-associated TCR beta chains proved more clonally expanded than other, equally common chains. With high specificity and sensitivity, the classifier reportedly diagnosed cytomegalovirus status. Analysis was carried out at a later point, and it linked a missense DCLRE1C variant to TCR beta V- and J-gene trimming.

In the case of this clone: Antigen unknown.

This PCR relied on a set of 60 Vbeta primers and 13 Jbeta primers. Some clones are missing from TCRdb's copy, which holds only in-frame ones; the method was immunoSEQ multiplex PCR. The sample shows 99,000 or so clones, around 74% of them seen only once. The receptor's source is a woman between 40 and 55 years old in good health and CMV-seropositive. Sequencing was carried out using PBMCs.

CDR3 sequence (DNA): TGTGCCAGCAGCCCCAGGGGGGCGTGGCGGGTGAGCACAGATACGCAGTATTTT. Protein: CASSPRGAWRVSTDTQYF. The chain recombines TRBV5-6 with TRBJ2-3; D may be TRBD1 (7 bases). The germline V and J ends were trimmed by 4 bases and 0 bases, with 21 bases remaining between them. The CDR3 runs to 18 residues. Germline loops: CDR1 SGHDT, CDR2 YYEEEE.